Shown below are 12 T cell receptor beta chains from a single sample sequenced in a study of blood T cell repertoires in COVID-19 (dated by TCRdb to 2019 to 2021). Library method: the immunoSEQ multiplex PCR assay. TCRdb took over this immuneACCESS table, retaining in-frame rearrangements with V and J assigned. Such tables are incomplete; in checked studies, under half of the missing clones stem from an unresolved V gene, and the remainder is unexplained. Present in this sample are 200,000 or so clones, approximately 84% of which were seen just once. The leading ten clones occupy 6.9% of the sample. The source material was peripheral blood. Receptors originate from a human donor with acute or convalescent COVID-19. The donor label of this sample is uncertain.

The V call is TRBV5-6, the J call TRBJ1-4; the match to TRBD1 covers 7 bases. Germline V gene lookup returns CDR1 SGHDT and CDR2 YYEEEE. V lost 1 base to trimming and J lost 11 bases; unmatched junction nucleotides: 11. The CDR3 is 15 residues long. CDR3 sequence (DNA): TGTGCCAGCAGCTTGAGCAGGGCCCAGGGGGTCAAACTGTTTTTT. The encoded protein is CASSLSRAQGVKLFF.

The gene calls are TRBV18 and TRBJ2-7; D is perhaps TRBD2 (5 bases). V was trimmed by 6 bases and J by 7 bases, leaving 10 bases between them. The CDR3 totals 11 residues. Germline V gene sequence: CDR1 KGHSH, CDR2 LQKENI. The CDR3 bases are TGTGCCAGCTCCCTAGCCGTGGAGCAGTACTTC. Translation gives CASSLAVEQYF.

The rearrangement uses TRBV30 and TRBJ2-3; the D is unclear. Looked up from germline, CDR1 is GTSNPN and CDR2 is SVGIG (reference sequence). CDR3 length: 13 residues. Deletions cut 8 bases from V and 1 base from J, with 13 bases between. CDR3 residues: CARIEQGTDTQYF. CDR3 DNA sequence: TGTGCCCGGATAGAGCAGGGCACAGATACGCAGTATTTT.

The chain combines TRBV5-5 with TRBJ2-1; TRBD2 matches 10 bases. Germline values: CDR1 SGHKS, CDR2 YYEKEE (reference sequence). The trim removed 4 bases at V and 7 bases at J, leaving 8 bases unmatched. The CDR3 has 15 residues. CDR3 nucleotide sequence: TGTGCCAGCAGCCTCAGCGGGAGGGCAGGTAATGAGCAGTTCTTC. Its translation: CASSLSGRAGNEQFF.

The genes are TRBV5-4 and TRBJ1-2; D is perhaps TRBD1 (5 bases). The CDR3 has 13 amino acids. Trimming shortened V by 0 bases and J by 8 bases, and 11 bases separated the two germline ends. Germline V gene lookup returns CDR1 SGHNT and CDR2 YYREEE (reference sequence). The CDR3 nucleotides are TGTGCCAGCAGCTTGGAGGGGCGGAAAGGCTACACCTTC. Translated: CASSLEGRKGYTF.

This clone was found once. The chain has TRBV6-5 and TRBJ1-2; D uncertain. Germline V gene data show CDR1 as MNHEY and CDR2 as SVGAGI. The CDR3 totals 14 residues. Between the trimmed V and J ends, which lost 2 bases and 6 bases, there was a span of 13 bases. DNA for the CDR3: TGTGCCAGCAGTTACCTACGGGAGGTTGATGGCTACACCTTC. This gives the protein CASSYLREVDGYTF.

The chain is built from TRBV29-1 and TRBJ2-7, with 7 bases that match TRBD2. Germline V gene lookup returns CDR1 SQVTM and CDR2 ANQGSEA. CDR3 length equals 12 residues. Trimming took 4 bases from V and 6 from J; bases not matched to a gene: 6. DNA for the CDR3: TGCAGCGTTGGGGGGGGTCGATCCGAGCAGTACTTC. Its translation is CSVGGGRSEQYF.

The V and J genes are TRBV20-1 and TRBJ2-1, with 8 positions matching TRBD1. Germline CDR1 DFQATT, CDR2 SNEGSKA (reference sequence). The CDR3 sequence is 18 residues long. Losses at the gene ends were 3 bases for V and 3 bases for J; bases not matched to a gene: 16. CDR3 sequence: CSASRRPSGGAFYNEQFF. The CDR3 nucleotides read TGCAGTGCTAGTAGGCGACCTTCAGGGGGCGCGTTCTACAATGAGCAGTTCTTC.

The chain employs TRBV7-2 and TRBJ1-2; TRBD1 is a possible D gene (5 bases). The V gene's germline CDR1 is SGHTA and CDR2 FQGNSA. The CDR3 is 10 amino acids. The germline V and J ends were trimmed by 8 bases and 8 bases, with 9 bases remaining between them. The CDR3, as DNA: TGTGCCAGCGGGACTTGGGGCTACACCTTC. Translating it yields CASGTWGYTF.

The CDR3 DNA reads as TGTGCCAGCAGCTTGTGGGGCGGGAGCGCTGGGGCCAACGTCCTGACTTTC. Translated, it gives CASSLWGGSAGANVLTF. The chain links TRBV5-4 to TRBJ2-6; 7 bases are shared with TRBD2. The V gene end was trimmed by 1 base and the J gene end by 2 bases; junction bases not matched to a gene: 6. This CDR3 contains 17 residues. From germline, CDR1 is SGHNT and CDR2 YYREEE (reference sequence). Together with reference TRBV5-4 and TRBJ2-6, the CDR3 gives the full variable domain: ETGVTQSPTHLIKTRGQQVTLRCSSQSGHNTVSWYQQALGQGPQFIFQYYREEENGRGNFPPRFSGLQFPNYSSELNVNALELDDSALYLCASSLWGGSAGANVLTFGAGSRLTVL.

This CDR3 reads CASSPTTVNYGYTF. The CDR3 DNA reads as TGTGCCAGCTCACCAACCACTGTTAACTATGGCTACACCTTC. This chain links TRBV18 with TRBJ1-2; D is uncertain. V lost 2 bases, J lost 1 base, and 8 bases lay in between. There are 14 residues in the CDR3. In germline, CDR1 is KGHSH, CDR2 LQKENI.

The chain has TRBV27 and TRBJ2-7; D is uncertain. Germline V CDR1 and CDR2: MNHEY, SMNVEV (reference sequence). The CDR3 extends over 14 amino acids. Trimming stripped 4 bases from V and 3 bases from J, with 13 bases between. The CDR3 region is CASSYGGSYYEQYF. The CDR3 DNA follows: TGTGCCAGCAGTTATGGCGGTTCTTACTACGAGCAGTACTTC.